These 6 T cell receptor beta chains were all obtained from the same sample, sequenced in a study of beta chain features in type 1 diabetes. Findings of the study overall: Shorter TCRB CDR3s, moderately but significantly so, were found in Type 1 diabetes patients in all four CD4+ subsets.

These receptors' antigens are unknown. What was sequenced were expressed TCRB transcripts, since all of the isolated RNA had been reverse transcribed. Only in-frame clones appear in the TCRdb table, and some are missing; sequencing was by immunoSEQ multiplex PCR. The sample lists roughly 340,000 clones, roughly 12% occurring once. Sample: naive CD4+ T cells from blood. These receptors all come from a woman aged 18-35 years with type 1 diabetes.

This clone was counted between two and nine times. Within the sample, other DNA sequences also encode this same CDR3. The chain recombines TRBV18 with TRBJ2-5; D not certain. Trimming shortened V by 2 bases and J by 2 bases, and 6 bases separated the two germline ends. Germline CDR1 KGHSH, CDR2 LQKENI. The CDR3 loop spans 13 amino acids. The CDR3: CASSPGSQETQYF. DNA for the CDR3: TGTGCCAGCTCACCAGGCAGTCAAGAGACCCAGTACTTC.

This clone was seen more than once but under ten times. J is TRBJ2-7 and V is TRBV7-6; TRBD1 is a possible D gene (5 bases). V was cut by 4 bases and J by 6 bases, with 10 bases left in between. This CDR3 region has 12 residues. Germline lookup yields CDR1 SGHVS and CDR2 FNYEAQ. CDR3 DNA: TGTGCCAGCAGCTCAGGGTTCCTCGAGCAGTACTTC. Its translation: CASSSGFLEQYF.

In its sample, this clone was seen a few times. The V gene is TRBV7-9, the J gene TRBJ2-7, with 7 bases aligning to TRBD2. Germline assignment: CDR1 SEHNR and CDR2 FQNEAQ (reference sequence). Trimming cost V 6 bases and J 4 bases; bases outside gene matches: 9. The CDR3 totals 14 residues. This CDR3 reads CASSRDYGLYEQYF. The CDR3 DNA is TGTGCCAGCAGTCGGGACTACGGATTGTACGAGCAGTACTTC. The full variable domain, with the rest looked up from reference TRBV7-9 and TRBJ2-7, is DTGVSQNPRHKITKRGQNVTFRCDPISEHNRLYWYRQTLGQGPEFLTYFQNEAQLEKSRLLSDRFSAERPKGSFSTLEIQRTEQGDSAMYLCASSRDYGLYEQYFGPGTRLTVT.

This chain links TRBV28 with TRBJ2-1, with TRBD2 identical over 15 bases. CDR1 is MDHEN and CDR2 is SYDVKM in the germline V gene. Trimming cost V 5 bases and J 7 bases; bases outside gene matches: 6. This CDR3 spans 16 amino acids. CDR3 bases: TGTGCCAGCAGTAACTCCGGGACTAGCGGGAGGAATGAGCAGTTCTTC. Protein: CASSNSGTSGRNEQFF.

J is TRBJ1-1 and V is TRBV25-1; D is perhaps TRBD1 (5 bases). Germline values: CDR1 MGHDK, CDR2 SYGVNS. The CDR3 sequence is 12 residues long. CDR3 sequence (DNA): TGTGCTTCGCGGGGGATCGGCACTGAAGCTTTCTTT. Amino acid sequence: CASRGIGTEAFF. Using reference TRBV25-1 and TRBJ1-1 for the parts outside the CDR3, the full variable domain is EADIYQTPRYLVIGTGKKITLECSQTMGHDKMYWYQQDPGMELHLIHYSYGVNSTEKGDLSSESTVSRIRTEHFPLTLESARPSHTSQYLCASRGIGTEAFFGQGTRLTVV.

This rearrangement joins TRBV5-4 to TRBJ2-7, with 9 bases that match TRBD1. Trimming took 2 bases from V and 0 from J; bases not matched to a gene: 3. Germline CDR1 SGHNT, CDR2 YYREEE (reference sequence). This CDR3 comprises 15 residues. The CDR3 loop reads CASSFDRGSSYEQYF. CDR3 DNA: TGTGCCAGCAGCTTTGACAGGGGGAGCTCCTACGAGCAGTACTTC.